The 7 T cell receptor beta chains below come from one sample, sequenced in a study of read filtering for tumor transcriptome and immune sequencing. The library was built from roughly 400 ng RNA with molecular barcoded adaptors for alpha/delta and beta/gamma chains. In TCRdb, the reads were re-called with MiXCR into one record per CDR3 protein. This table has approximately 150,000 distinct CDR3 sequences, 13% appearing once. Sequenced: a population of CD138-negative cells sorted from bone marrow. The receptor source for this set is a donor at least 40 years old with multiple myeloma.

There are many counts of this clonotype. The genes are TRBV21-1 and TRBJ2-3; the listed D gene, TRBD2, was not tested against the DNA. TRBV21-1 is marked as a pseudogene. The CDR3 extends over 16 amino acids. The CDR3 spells CASIPREGPSTDTQYF. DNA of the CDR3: TGTGCCAGCATACCGCGGGAGGGCCCTAGCACAGATACGCAGTATTTT.

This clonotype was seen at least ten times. CDR3 bases: TGTGCCTGGATGCCTAGGGCGGGGGGCTCCTACGAGCAGTACTTC. This gives the protein CAWMPRAGGSYEQYF. The chain joins TRBV30 to TRBJ2-7, with TRBD2 matching 8 bases. With V trimmed by 4 bases and J by 0 bases, 8 bases remained unmatched. Per the germline V gene, CDR1 is GTSNPN and CDR2 is SVGIG (reference sequence). This CDR3 contains 15 residues.

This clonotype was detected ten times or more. CDR3 coding DNA: TGTGCCAGCAGCTTAGGCCAGCGGCAGCCCCAGCATTTT. Its translation is CASSLGQRQPQHF. The V gene is TRBV7-9, the J gene TRBJ1-5; D ambiguous. Germline V lookup: CDR1 SEHNR, CDR2 FQNEAQ (reference sequence). This CDR3 has 13 residues. Trimming took off 1 base at V and 7 bases at J, with 8 bases between the two ends.

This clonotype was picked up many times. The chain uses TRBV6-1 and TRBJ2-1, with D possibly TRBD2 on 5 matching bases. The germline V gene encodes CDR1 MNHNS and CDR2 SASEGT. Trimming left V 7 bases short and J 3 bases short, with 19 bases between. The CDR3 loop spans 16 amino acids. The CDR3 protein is CASTGRLSGGYNEQFF. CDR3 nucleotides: TGTGCCAGCACCGGGCGGCTAAGCGGCGGCTACAATGAGCAGTTCTTC.

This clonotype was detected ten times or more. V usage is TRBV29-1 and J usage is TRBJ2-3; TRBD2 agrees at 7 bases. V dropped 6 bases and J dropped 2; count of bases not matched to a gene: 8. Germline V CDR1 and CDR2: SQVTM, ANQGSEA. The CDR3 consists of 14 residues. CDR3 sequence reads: CSVLASGITDTQYF. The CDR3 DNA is TGCAGCGTGTTGGCTAGCGGTATCACAGATACGCAGTATTTT.

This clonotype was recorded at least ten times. CDR3 nucleotide sequence: TGTGCCAGCAGACGTCCGGGGACAGGGAACACTGAAGCTTTCTTT. Translating it yields CASRRPGTGNTEAFF. The genes are TRBV7-9 and TRBJ1-1; 8 bases map to TRBD1. CDR3 length: 15 amino acids. Germline V gives CDR1 SEHNR, CDR2 FQNEAQ (reference sequence). V lost 6 bases and J lost 1; bases outside the gene matches: 7.

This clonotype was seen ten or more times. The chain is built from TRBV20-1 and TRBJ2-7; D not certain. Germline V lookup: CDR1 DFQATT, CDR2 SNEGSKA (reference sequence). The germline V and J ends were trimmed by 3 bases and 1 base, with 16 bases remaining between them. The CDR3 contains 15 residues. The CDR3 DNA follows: TGCAGTGCTAGGGATGCCCTCAGTGCATCCTACGAGCAGTACTTC. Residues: CSARDALSASYEQYF.